Below, 26 T cell receptor beta chains from the same sample are listed, as sequenced in a study of human versus mouse CDR3 diversity and MHC coevolution (dated by TCRdb to 2017 to 2019). The protocol used for the library was the immunoSEQ multiplex PCR assay. TCRdb stores this immuneACCESS table with in-frame sequences only. Part of the clones is absent; in the studies checked, under half of the shortfall reflects unresolved V genes, and no reason is known for the rest. The sample table contains about 60,000 clones; only one count was recorded for 94% of them. About 20% of the sample comes from the top ten. Sequenced sample: naive CD4+ T cells from blood. What this sample's cell subset or site label stands for: CD45RO-negative CD62L-positive naive CD4 T cells. The origin of the receptors is a person in their sixties or seventies in good health.

The J gene is TRBJ1-2, the V gene TRBV7-2; 7 bases match TRBD1. CDR3 length: 18 residues. The trim removed 0 bases at V and 8 bases at J, leaving 18 bases unmatched. In germline, CDR1 is SGHTA, CDR2 FQGNSA. CDR3 sequence (DNA): TGTGCCAGCAGCTTAGCTGGGCCGTCCCCGACAGGGAGACAAGGCTACACCTTC. Translating it yields CASSLAGPSPTGRQGYTF.

This sequence joins TRBV30 and TRBJ2-7; 9 positions agree with TRBD2. This CDR3 is 13 amino acids long. V was pared by 7 bases and J by 3 bases, with 7 bases of the junction left unmatched. Germline assignment: CDR1 GTSNPN and CDR2 SVGIG (reference sequence). Here the CDR3 reads CASLAGAGYEQYF. The CDR3 nucleotides are TGTGCCTCATTAGCGGGAGCGGGCTACGAGCAGTACTTC.

The count of this clone is one. This sequence joins TRBV19 and TRBJ2-3; 11 bases are a match to TRBD2. Germline CDR1 LNHDA, CDR2 SQIVND (reference sequence). The CDR3 consists of 13 residues. After removal of 3 bases from V and 11 bases from J, the junction contained 4 bases not matched to a gene. CDR3 protein: CASSMLAGGQQYF. CDR3 sequence (DNA): TGTGCCAGTAGTATGCTAGCGGGAGGCCAGCAGTATTTT.

The chain uses TRBV6-5 and TRBJ2-3, with D perhaps matching TRBD1 (6 bases). This CDR3 region has 15 residues. V lost 2 bases, J lost 2 bases, and 11 bases lay in between. Germline V lookup: CDR1 MNHEY, CDR2 SVGAGI. CDR3 protein: CASSYMAGVTDTQYF. CDR3 nucleotides: TGTGCCAGCAGTTACATGGCAGGGGTCACAGATACGCAGTATTTT.

V usage is TRBV6-1 and J usage is TRBJ1-5, with D hard to call. CDR1 is MNHNS and CDR2 is SASEGT in the germline V gene. Trimming cost V 2 bases and J 4 bases, with 9 bases left between them. This CDR3 is built from 14 residues. The CDR3 region is CASSEWQANQPQHF. CDR3 nucleotide sequence: TGTGCCAGCAGTGAATGGCAGGCAAATCAGCCCCAGCATTTT.

With regard to this clone: The CDR3 end shows no conserved phenylalanine or tryptophan, and so a read error is likely. CDR3 in amino acids: CASSLRRENTGELFL. The CDR3, as DNA: TGTGCCAGCAGCTTAAGGCGGGAGAACACCGGGGAGCTGTTTCTT. The chain employs TRBV5-4 and TRBJ2-2, with a weak D call TRBD2 (6 bases). With 2 bases removed from V and 1 base from J, the gap between germline ends came to 9 bases. From germline, CDR1 is SGHNT and CDR2 YYREEE (reference sequence). This CDR3 is built from 15 residues.

The V call is TRBV6-1, the J call TRBJ2-1, with 11 nucleotides matching TRBD2. CDR3 length: 15 residues. Germline assignment: CDR1 MNHNS and CDR2 SASEGT. V was pared by 6 bases and J by 4 bases, with 5 bases of the junction left unmatched. The CDR3 sequence: CASRIAGGIYNEQFF. The CDR3 nucleotides are TGTGCCAGCAGGATAGCGGGAGGGATTTACAATGAGCAGTTCTTC.

The CDR3 bases are TGTGCTAGTGGTTTGAGAATCCAACTAGCGGGAGCTACAGATACGCAGTATTTT. Translating it yields CASGLRIQLAGATDTQYF. The V gene is TRBV12-5, the J gene TRBJ2-3, with TRBD2 matching over 11 bases. Per the germline V gene, CDR1 is LGHNT and CDR2 is FRNRAP. The CDR3 length is 18 residues. V shed 2 bases, J shed 3 bases, and the junction held 10 bases outside the gene matches.

V gene TRBV9 combines with J gene TRBJ2-1; 7 positions match TRBD2. CDR3 length equals 16 residues. With 2 bases clipped from V and 0 bases from J, the junction kept 5 bases outside the gene matches. In germline, CDR1 is SGDLS, CDR2 YYNGEE. CDR3 loop: CASSVSSGLSYNEQFF. The CDR3 DNA follows: TGTGCCAGCAGCGTTTCTAGCGGACTCTCCTACAATGAGCAGTTCTTC.

The CDR3 DNA reads TGTGCCAGCAGCTTATCGGCAGGCGGACTGGGGGGGCCAGAGACCCAGTACTTC. Protein product: CASSLSAGGLGGPETQYF. V gene TRBV7-9 combines with J gene TRBJ2-5, with D possibly TRBD2 on 7 matching bases. Trimming left V 2 bases short and J 4 bases short, with 23 bases between. The CDR3 is 18 amino acids. Per germline, CDR1 SEHNR and CDR2 FQNEAQ (reference sequence).

This clone showed up just once. This chain joins TRBV5-1 and TRBJ1-2; no reliable D call. There are 14 residues in the CDR3. CDR1 and CDR2 from the germline V gene are SGHRS and YFSETQ. The V and J ends lost 4 bases and 2 bases respectively, with 12 bases between them. The CDR3 DNA reads as TGCGCCAGCAGCCCCCTTAGTCCGAACTATGGCTACACCTTC. This encodes CASSPLSPNYGYTF. The full variable domain, with the rest looked up from reference TRBV5-1 and TRBJ1-2, is KAGVTQTPRYLIKTRGQQVTLSCSPISGHRSVSWYQQTPGQGLQFLFEYFSETQRNKGNFPGRFSGRQFSNSRSEMNVSTLELGDSALYLCASSPLSPNYGYTFGSGTRLTVV.

CDR3 loop: CAISESKFGYQETQYF. DNA for the CDR3: TGTGCCATCAGTGAGTCGAAATTCGGGTACCAAGAGACCCAGTACTTC. The gene calls are TRBV10-3 and TRBJ2-5; D unresolved. The V end lost 0 bases, the J end lost 0 bases, and 11 bases lay between the germline ends. CDR1 and CDR2 (germline): ENHRY, SYGVKD. The CDR3 totals 16 residues.

The chain combines TRBV4-1 with TRBJ1-3; D not resolved. The V gene lost 4 bases and the J gene lost 2 bases, with 12 bases spanning the gap. The germline gives CDR1 MGHRA, CDR2 YSYEKL. The CDR3 covers 15 residues. The CDR3 nucleotides are TGCGCCAGCAGCCCTACTGCGGGAACTGGAAACACCATATATTTT. Amino acid sequence: CASSPTAGTGNTIYF.

This chain joins TRBV6-5 and TRBJ2-3, with D tentatively TRBD2 (6 bases). V gave up 2 bases and J gave up 2 bases, with 8 bases separating them. Germline V gene lookup returns CDR1 MNHEY and CDR2 SVGAGI. This CDR3 comprises 14 residues. CDR3 protein: CASSYGGITDTQYF. For the CDR3, the DNA is TGTGCCAGCAGTTACGGGGGGATCACAGATACGCAGTATTTT.

The CDR3 nucleotides are TGTGCCAGTAGTACCGGGCGGGGCGAGACCCAGTACTTC. Its protein product is CASSTGRGETQYF. The V and J genes are TRBV19 and TRBJ2-5; a possible D gene is TRBD2 (6 bases). The V gene's germline CDR1 is LNHDA and CDR2 SQIVND (reference sequence). This CDR3 contains 13 residues. The V end was cut by 4 bases, the J end by 5 bases, with 11 bases between.

V is TRBV5-1 and J is TRBJ2-7, with D maybe TRBD2 (6 bases). CDR3 length equals 14 residues. Per the germline V gene, CDR1 is SGHRS and CDR2 is YFSETQ. Trimming stripped 0 bases from V and 3 bases from J, with 10 bases between. CDR3 coding DNA: TGCGCCAGCAGCTTGGGACTAGAGTTCTACGAGCAGTACTTC. It translates to CASSLGLEFYEQYF.

The chain couples TRBV10-2 to TRBJ1-2, with D perhaps matching TRBD1 (6 bases). Germline values: CDR1 WSHSY, CDR2 SAAADI. CDR3 length equals 12 residues. Trimming pared 4 bases from V and 6 bases from J, leaving 9 bases between. CDR3 coding DNA: TGCGCCAGCAGTGGGGACACAGATGGCTACACCTTC. Its translation: CASSGDTDGYTF.

CDR3 in amino acids: CASRYFRQVGAGELFF. CDR3 sequence (DNA): TGTGCCAGTAGATATTTCAGGCAGGTCGGTGCCGGGGAGCTGTTTTTT. The J gene is TRBJ2-2, the V gene TRBV19; D is unresolved. The germline CDR1 and CDR2 sequences are LNHDA and SQIVND (reference sequence). Trimming left V 6 bases short and J 6 bases short, with 20 bases between. The CDR3 spans 16 residues.

The gene calls are TRBV19 and TRBJ2-1; 8 bases are shared with TRBD2. There are 15 residues in the CDR3. Germline trimming cut 7 bases from V and 9 bases from J; bases unmatched to any gene: 14. CDR1 is LNHDA, CDR2 SQIVND, per germline (reference sequence). As DNA, the CDR3 is TGTGCCAGTACCCCTCCGGCGGGAGGAAAGGGTGAGCAGTTCTTC. Translated, it gives CASTPPAGGKGEQFF.

This chain joins TRBV7-9 and TRBJ2-1; no clear D gene. There are 11 residues in the CDR3. CDR1 is SEHNR and CDR2 is FQNEAQ in the germline V gene (reference sequence). With 5 bases removed from V and 13 bases from J, the gap between germline ends came to 12 bases. CDR3 bases: TGTGCCAGCAGCCTCGATGGGCCCCAGTTCTTC. It is translated as CASSLDGPQFF. Combining the CDR3 with reference TRBV7-9 and TRBJ2-1 gives the whole variable domain DTGVSQNPRHKITKRGQNVTFRCDPISEHNRLYWYRQTLGQGPEFLTYFQNEAQLEKSRLLSDRFSAERPKGSFSTLEIQRTEQGDSAMYLCASSLDGPQFFGPGTRLTVL.

The chain carries TRBV9 and TRBJ2-3, with 9 nucleotides matching TRBD2. CDR1 SGDLS and CDR2 YYNGEE come from the germline V gene. The CDR3 has 18 residues. The trim removed 0 bases at V and 1 base at J, leaving 9 bases unmatched. DNA of the CDR3: TGTGCCAGCAGCGTAGGGGCTAGCGGGGCTACCGGCACAGATACGCAGTATTTT. Its translation: CASSVGASGATGTDTQYF. The full variable domain, rest sourced from reference TRBV9 and TRBJ2-3, is DSGVTQTPKHLITATGQRVTLRCSPRSGDLSVYWYQQSLDQGLQFLIQYYNGEERAKGNILERFSAQQFPDLHSELNLSSLELGDSALYFCASSVGASGATGTDTQYFGPGTRLTVL.

The rearrangement joins TRBV5-5 to TRBJ1-1; D is possibly TRBD1 (6 bases). CDR1 and CDR2 from the germline V gene are SGHKS and YYEKEE (reference sequence). V lost 2 bases and J 7 bases, leaving 18 bases between the germline ends. The CDR3 is 15 amino acids. The CDR3 is CASSFKADSASEAFF. The DNA for the CDR3 is TGTGCCAGCAGCTTTAAAGCGGACAGCGCCAGTGAAGCTTTCTTT.

The gene calls are TRBV19 and TRBJ2-3; possible D gene TRBD2, 5 bases. The V end lost 4 bases, the J end lost 4 bases, and 15 bases lay between the germline ends. Germline loops: CDR1 LNHDA, CDR2 SQIVND (reference sequence). CDR3 length: 15 residues. CDR3 nucleotides: TGTGCCAGTAGTACCGTACTAGAACTCTCAGATACGCAGTATTTT. This translates into CASSTVLELSDTQYF.

Details on this clone: Sequence at one end of the junction differs from germline and may be a read error. CDR3 nucleotide sequence: TGTGCCTTGAGTAGCGGGAGGGCGGGGAATGAGCAGTTCTTC. Its protein is CALSSGRAGNEQFF. V and J are TRBV30 and TRBJ2-1; 11 nucleotides line up with TRBD2. The germline gives CDR1 GTSNPN, CDR2 SVGIG (reference sequence). The CDR3 sequence is 14 residues long.

The CDR3 nucleotides read TGTGCCAGCAGCCGTCTGGCACAGGGGGGCGAGCAGTACTTC. Its protein is CASSRLAQGGEQYF. The rearrangement joins TRBV5-6 to TRBJ2-7; 8 bases match TRBD1. J gave up 6 bases and V 4 bases, and 9 bases lay outside the gene matches. Germline CDR1 reads SGHDT; CDR2 reads YYEEEE. The length of the CDR3 is 14 residues.

The chain carries TRBV6-5 and TRBJ2-7; 7 nucleotides line up with TRBD2. The ends lost 2 bases at V and 2 bases at J; junction bases unmatched: 9. The germline CDR1 and CDR2 sequences are MNHEY and SVGAGI. CDR3 size: 16 residues. CDR3 residues: CASSYRSGTLAYEQYF. DNA for the CDR3: TGTGCCAGCAGTTACCGGAGCGGGACCCTCGCCTACGAGCAGTACTTC.